The next 13 T cell receptor beta chains were all read from a single sample in a study of beta chain features in type 1 diabetes. The investigators reverse transcribed all of the isolated RNA, so they sequenced expressed TCRB transcripts. The method was immunoSEQ multiplex PCR; TCRdb's version includes in-frame clones alone and lacks a portion of them. The sample records around 450,000 clones, 11% being singletons. Sequencing was done on a sample of naive CD4+ T cells from blood. All receptors derive from a woman aged 18-29 years in good health.

This clone turned up a few times. V usage is TRBV19 and J usage is TRBJ2-3; no clear D gene. The CDR3 runs to 13 residues. Germline V CDR1 and CDR2: LNHDA, SQIVND (reference sequence). Trimming removed 4 bases at V and 3 bases at J, with 8 bases between. For the CDR3, the DNA is TGTGCCAGTAGTAGGCGATATACAGATACGCAGTATTTT. Translation: CASSRRYTDTQYF.

The rearrangement links TRBV7-7 to TRBJ2-5; TRBD1 might be the D (6 bases). Germline V lookup: CDR1 SSHAT, CDR2 FNYEAQ (reference sequence). V lost 3 bases and J 0 bases, leaving 8 bases between the germline ends. CDR3 size: 14 residues. The CDR3 DNA is TGTGCCAGCAGCTTTGCAGGGGACCAAGAGACCCAGTACTTC. Translating it yields CASSFAGDQETQYF.

This chain connects TRBV5-1 to TRBJ2-1, with D hard to call. With 2 bases removed from V and 6 bases from J, the gap between germline ends came to 3 bases. The CDR3 length is 11 residues. Per germline, CDR1 SGHRS and CDR2 YFSETQ. CDR3 sequence (DNA): TGCGCCAGCAGCTTAATCAATGAGCAGTTCTTC. It is translated as CASSLINEQFF.

The chain joins TRBV18 to TRBJ1-2, with D perhaps matching TRBD1 (5 bases). There are 16 residues in the CDR3. In germline, CDR1 is KGHSH, CDR2 LQKENI. V was pared by 2 bases and J by 3 bases, with 16 bases between. CDR3 nucleotides: TGTGCCAGCTCACCATCCCTCCTCCAGGGAGACTATGGCTACACCTTC. Translation gives CASSPSLLQGDYGYTF.

The CDR3 reads CASSQGLAGHEQYF. CDR3 in DNA: TGTGCCAGCAGCCAGGGACTAGCGGGCCACGAGCAGTACTTC. J is TRBJ2-7 and V is TRBV7-2; 12 nucleotides align to TRBD2. Trimming took 5 bases from V and 5 from J; bases not matched to a gene: 4. Germline values: CDR1 SGHTA, CDR2 FQGNSA. The CDR3 has 14 amino acids.

This clone was detected a few times. This chain uses TRBV30 with TRBJ1-1, with D hard to call. The V gene lost 3 bases and the J gene lost 10 bases, with 12 bases spanning the gap. CDR1 GTSNPN and CDR2 SVGIG come from the germline V gene (reference sequence). The length of the CDR3 is 11 residues. The CDR3 loop reads CAWRGAGGAFF. CDR3 nucleotides: TGTGCCTGGAGGGGCGCCGGCGGAGCTTTCTTT.

This clone was counted only a few times. The chain carries TRBV2 and TRBJ2-1; 8 nucleotides line up with TRBD1. Looked up from germline, CDR1 is SNHLY and CDR2 is FYNNEI. Unmatched junction bases numbered 13, after V lost 3 bases and J lost 9 bases. The CDR3 contains 16 residues. This chain's CDR3 is CASSDRGRFLQSEQFF. As DNA, the CDR3 is TGTGCCAGCAGTGACAGGGGGCGGTTTCTTCAATCTGAGCAGTTCTTC.

This clone was counted between two and nine times. CDR3 in amino acids: CASTTGLAASEQFF. The CDR3 nucleotides read TGTGCCAGCACCACAGGGCTAGCGGCGAGTGAGCAGTTCTTC. The genes are TRBV18 and TRBJ2-1; tentative D call: TRBD2 (7 bases). V was cut by 8 bases and J by 9 bases, with 20 bases left in between. CDR1 KGHSH and CDR2 LQKENI come from the germline V gene. The CDR3 extends over 14 amino acids.

The chain is built from TRBV5-1 and TRBJ2-5; tentative D call: TRBD1 (6 bases). Trimming stripped 0 bases from V and 7 bases from J, with 10 bases between. The CDR3 has 13 residues. The germline gives CDR1 SGHRS, CDR2 YFSETQ. CDR3 protein: CASSLDRAGTQYF. DNA of the CDR3: TGCGCCAGCAGCTTGGACAGGGCTGGGACCCAGTACTTC.

CDR3 loop: CASGGNEQFF. The DNA of the CDR3 is TGCGCCAGCGGGGGGAATGAGCAGTTCTTC. The genes are TRBV5-1 and TRBJ2-1, with D possibly TRBD2 on 6 matching bases. The germline V gene encodes CDR1 SGHRS and CDR2 YFSETQ. Trimming pared 7 bases from V and 7 bases from J, leaving 6 bases between. The CDR3 runs to 10 residues. Full variable domain (rest looked up from reference TRBV5-1 and TRBJ2-1): KAGVTQTPRYLIKTRGQQVTLSCSPISGHRSVSWYQQTPGQGLQFLFEYFSETQRNKGNFPGRFSGRQFSNSRSEMNVSTLELGDSALYLCASGGNEQFFGPGTRLTVL.

This clone was counted only a few times. The chain joins TRBV5-8 to TRBJ2-4, with a weak D call TRBD2 (6 bases). This CDR3 is 15 amino acids long. Germline assignment: CDR1 SGHTS and CDR2 YDEGEE. V dropped 1 base and J dropped 7 bases, with 15 bases sitting between them. The CDR3 DNA reads as TGTGCCAGCAGCTTGTTTAGGGGAGGATCTAACATTCAGTACTTC. Its translation is CASSLFRGGSNIQYF.

The chain joins TRBV15 to TRBJ1-6; D gene ambiguous. Looked up from germline, CDR1 is LNHNV and CDR2 is YYDKDF (reference sequence). Trimming cost V 3 bases and J 6 bases, with 3 bases left between them. CDR3 length: 12 amino acids. The CDR3 sequence is CATSRTNSPLHF. For the CDR3, the DNA is TGTGCCACCAGCAGGACTAATTCACCCCTCCACTTT.

The rearrangement uses TRBV6-1 and TRBJ1-1; D perhaps matches TRBD1 (6 bases). Germline CDR1 and CDR2: MNHNS and SASEGT. This CDR3 is 15 amino acids long. Trimming cost V 4 bases and J 3 bases, with 15 bases left between them. The CDR3 here is CASSANRVKYTEAFF. The DNA of the CDR3 is TGTGCCAGCAGTGCCAACAGGGTTAAGTACACTGAAGCTTTCTTT.